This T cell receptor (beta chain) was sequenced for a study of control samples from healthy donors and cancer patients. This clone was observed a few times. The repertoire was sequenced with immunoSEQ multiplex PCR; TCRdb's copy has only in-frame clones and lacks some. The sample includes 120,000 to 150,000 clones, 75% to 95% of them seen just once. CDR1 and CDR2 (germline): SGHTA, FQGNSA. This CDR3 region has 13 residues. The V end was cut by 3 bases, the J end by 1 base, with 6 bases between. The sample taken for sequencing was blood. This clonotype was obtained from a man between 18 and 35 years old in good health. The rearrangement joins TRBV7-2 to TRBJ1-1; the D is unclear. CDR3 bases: TGTGCCAGCAGCTTCTGGCAGAACACTGAAGCTTTCTTT. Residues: CASSFWQNTEAFF.